This T cell receptor (beta chain) was recovered during a study of cytomegalovirus exposure and HLA in healthy donors. Across the whole study: Earlier results showed approximately 120 million unique TCR beta sequences derived from approximately 180 million T cells. Study-level results: There were 150 to 200 TCR beta chains listed as cytomegalovirus-associated.

PCR used 60 Vbeta primers and 13 Jbeta primers. Produced via immunoSEQ multiplex PCR; TCRdb's table is partial and in-frame only. Here the sample spans about 120,000 clones, roughly 15% being singletons. As for this clone: Its specificity is not known.

From germline, CDR1 is SNHLY and CDR2 FYNNEI. V was clipped by 4 bases and J by 5 bases; unmatched bases: 6. This CDR3 has 14 amino acids. The chain employs TRBV2 and TRBJ2-5, with 8 bases lining up with TRBD1. Material for sequencing was PBMCs. This receptor was identified in a female donor in good health and CMV-seropositive. CDR3 region: CASSGFDRGETQYF. The CDR3 DNA is TGTGCCAGCAGTGGATTCGACAGGGGTGAGACCCAGTACTTC.